This TCR beta chain was sequenced in a study of CD8 T cells in Susac syndrome. The T cells that were sequenced for TCR beta were CD8+ and CD4+ cells from blood. Patients with Susac syndrome met the recently defined diagnostic criteria for definite or probable disease. Roughly 0.45 to 1 ug RNA was reverse transcribed with random hexamers. Across 54 Vbeta and 13 Jbeta, TCR beta CDR3 was amplified with immunoSEQ multiplex PCR. TCRdb itself ran the immunoSEQ multiplex PCR reads through MiXCR, one entry per CDR3 protein. This sample has around 80,000 distinct CDR3 sequences, with 93% found just once. About this clonotype itself: Its cognate antigen is unknown.

Study observations and caveats: Susac CD8+ cells expanded clonally the most in TEMRA cells and in active patients.

The CDR3 is 15 amino acids. The V gene lost 5 bases and the J gene lost 7 bases, with 19 bases spanning the gap. CDR1 and CDR2 from the germline V gene are MDHEN and SYDVKM. The receptor was isolated from a human donor with Susac syndrome. The rearrangement links TRBV28 to TRBJ2-3; weak D call: TRBD1 (6 bases). Sequenced material: CD8+ T cells from PBMCs. CDR3 sequence: CASSLTRLGGYTQYF. CDR3 sequence (DNA): TGTGCCAGCAGTCTAACTAGGTTAGGGGGATATACGCAGTATTTT.